The subject of this entry is one TCR beta chain. Its antigen target is currently unknown. Base qualities were left out, and no much larger clone turns up one base away. The collaborating institutions used their own protocols to collect whole blood in K2EDTA tubes. For TCRbeta analysis, collaborators shipped samples as frozen whole blood, isolated PBMCs, or DNA extracted from either of those sample types. TCRbeta CDR3 regions were amplified from genomic DNA by means of the immunoSEQ Assay, a bias-controlled multiplex PCR. As for the authors' bioinformatics: Nucleated cell counts per sample were estimated from amplification of reference gene primers within the assay. Sequence reads were collapsed and filtered to measure the absolute abundance of every unique TCRbeta CDR3 rearrangement. For each sample, productive Simpson clonality was calculated by taking the square root of Simpson's diversity index across productive rearrangements. Sourced from immuneACCESS, this table was stored by TCRdb with only in-frame sequences that have V and J called. A share of the clones is absent; for the studies checked, an unresolved V gene accounts for under half, and the remainder has no known explanation. For V, J and clone size, that table is used; D and trimming come from the DNA. The sample data list about 140,000 clones, and 85% of these were observed just once. The ten most abundant clones make up under 3% of the sample.

These data belong to a study of blood T cell repertoires in COVID-19 (dated by TCRdb to the early 2020s). Some background on the complete study: Samples covering the acute and convalescent phases of COVID-19 were provided by collaborators in the United States, Italy and Spain. The prospective study material was composed of cDNA or gDNA derived from T cells, B-cell-depleted T cells, or PBMCs. Subjects who had been exposed to COVID-19, were actively infected with it, or had recovered from it provided the deeply sampled blood TCRbeta repertoires that made up the dataset. The repertoires were made available in a free public database intended to serve as a resource for research on the immune response to SARS-CoV-2. The samples were drawn from two sources: the first 160 participants of the ongoing ImmuneRACE study, and 1,200 or so subjects contributed by 6 global collaborators. Nearly every sample came with metadata listing a de-identified subject ID, COVID-19 status, age in years and sex. Where available, HLA class I and class II types were obtained from metadata supplied by the sample provider rather than from assay-based typing.

From its cysteine to its phenylalanine, the CDR3 spans 14 amino acids. The CDR3 DNA has 42 bases and is translated from base 1. As encoded in the germline V gene, CDR1 is SGHRS while CDR2 is YFSETQ. V trim: 0 bases; J trim: 5 bases; unmatched bases: 3. Study-wide findings and limitations: The amount of clinical and demographic metadata varied by source and participant and was provided uncurated.

This receptor was taken from a man aged 45-60 years with acute or convalescent COVID-19. The rearrangement combines TRBV5-1 with TRBJ1-2, and 8 bases in between align with TRBD1. Sequenced material: peripheral blood. For the CDR3, the sequence is CASSLAGQAYGYTF. The nucleotide sequence reads as follows: TGCGCCAGCAGCTTGGCGGGACAGGCGTATGGCTACACCTTC. Reference TRBV5-1 and TRBJ1-2 genes cover what lies past the CDR3, so the full variable domain is KAGVTQTPRYLIKTRGQQVTLSCSPISGHRSVSWYQQTPGQGLQFLFEYFSETQRNKGNFPGRFSGRQFSNSRSEMNVSTLELGDSALYLCASSLAGQAYGYTFGSGTRLTVV.